A selection of T cell receptor beta chains follows, all from one sample in a study of blood T cell repertoires in COVID-19. Data came from immunoSEQ multiplex PCR; TCRdb stores just in-frame clones and leaves some out. The sample has about 7,500 clones, around nine tenths seen once. Sequencing input: peripheral blood. These receptors all come from a human donor in a cohort sampled during active COVID-19. Both conserved end residues are part of each CDR3. D genes are given only for firm matches. A row's size may be missing; if present it is once, few, many or a size class.

cdr3_nt cdr3_aa clone_size v_call d_call j_call
TGTGCCAGCAAAAACCAGGGGGCATACACCGGGGAGCTGTTTTTT CASKNQGAYTGELFF . TRBV6-5 TRBD1 TRBJ2-2
TGTGCCAGCAGTTACCGGACAGGGATGGGGGAGCAGTACTTC CASSYRTGMGEQYF few TRBV6-5 TRBD1 TRBJ2-7
TGCGCCAGCAGCCAAGAACCCGCGCTGATAGCCAAAAACATTCAGTACTTC CASSQEPALIAKNIQYF . TRBV4-1 . TRBJ2-4
TGTGCCAGCAGTTTGGGTGGGGGGATAGAGCAGTACTTC CASSLGGGIEQYF . TRBV28 . TRBJ2-7
TGTGCCTGGAACCGGGGGGGCCATGGCGATGAGCAGTTCTTC CAWNRGGHGDEQFF . TRBV5-5 TRBD2 TRBJ2-1
TGTGCCAGCAGCTTAAAGACAGGCCTCTCTGGAAACACCATATATTTT CASSLKTGLSGNTIYF . TRBV7-9 . TRBJ1-3
TGTGCCAGCAGTACCTATATCCCCCTCCCCGGGGACGAGCAGTACTTC CASSTYIPLPGDEQYF . TRBV28 . TRBJ2-7
TGTGCCACCAGCAGTTGGCGGAGATCAGATACGCAGTATTTT CATSSWRRSDTQYF . TRBV15 . TRBJ2-3
TGTGCCAGCAGTTTCAATCCCAGGGAGCAGTACTTC CASSFNPREQYF once TRBV12-3/TRBV12-4 . TRBJ2-7
TGTGCCAGCAGTCCCCACGGCAGGGGGTCTTACTATGGCTACACCTTC CASSPHGRGSYYGYTF few TRBV27 TRBD1 TRBJ1-2
TGCGCCAGCAGCCAAGGACTAGGGTTCGGATGGAGGCAGTTCTTC CASSQGLGFGWRQFF . TRBV4-1 . TRBJ2-1
TGTGCCAGCAGTGAAATGGGGGCTTGGTCGTTTTTT CASSEMGAWSFF . TRBV6-1 . TRBJ2-2
TGTGCCAGCAGCTACCCCACGGTTAGCAATCAGCCCCAGCATTTT CASSYPTVSNQPQHF . TRBV6-5 . TRBJ1-5
TGTGCCAGCAGTCCATCACAGGGGGCGCGGGAGCAGTTCTTC CASSPSQGAREQFF once TRBV27 TRBD1 TRBJ2-1
TGTGCCAGCAGTTCGACAGGGGGTCAAGAGACCCAGTACTTC CASSSTGGQETQYF . TRBV27 TRBD1 TRBJ2-5
TGTGCCAGCAGAAACCGGGACACAGAGACCCAGTACTTC CASRNRDTETQYF . TRBV3-1/TRBV3-2 . TRBJ2-5
TGTGCCAGCATGTCCGTGGACAGGGAATACGAGCAGTACTTC CASMSVDREYEQYF . TRBV27 TRBD1 TRBJ2-7
TGTGCCAGCTCCCTGGACTTGGCCTCTAACTATGGCTACACCTTC CASSLDLASNYGYTF . TRBV18 . TRBJ1-2
TGTGCCAGCAGTCGACTAGCGGGAGGGATCACAGATACGCAGTATTTT CASSRLAGGITDTQYF . TRBV7-6 TRBD2 TRBJ2-3
TGTGCCAGCAGCCAAGTCCCCAGGGGAGGGCTACATGGGTATACAGCTTTCTTT CASSQVPRGGLHGYTAFF . TRBV14 . TRBJ1-1
TGTGCCAGAAGGAGGAACCGGGACACCTACAACTACGAGCAGTACTTC CARRRNRDTYNYEQYF . TRBV5-3 . TRBJ2-7
TGCAGTGCTAGTATCTCTAGCGCTTTCACAGATACGCAGTATTTT CSASISSAFTDTQYF . TRBV20-1 . TRBJ2-3
TGTGCCAGTAGTATAAATGACGGGGGAGGGGAGACCCAGTACTTC CASSINDGGGETQYF . TRBV19 TRBD2 TRBJ2-5
TGTGCCAGACGAACCCGGGGGGCCGGGGAGCTGTTTTTT CARRTRGAGELFF . TRBV7-2 TRBD2 TRBJ2-2
TGTGCCAGCAGTCCGACAGGGGGAGGTAATTCACCCCTCCACTTT CASSPTGGGNSPLHF . TRBV2 TRBD1 TRBJ1-6
TGTGCCAGCTCACCACGACAGGGAGCAGATACGCAGTATTTT CASSPRQGADTQYF . TRBV18 TRBD1 TRBJ2-3
TGCGCCAGCAGCTCCGGGACTAGCGGGCCCACTGAGCAGTTCTTC CASSSGTSGPTEQFF . TRBV5-1 TRBD2 TRBJ2-1
TGTGCCAGCAGGGGGAGGACTGAAGCTTTCTTT CASRGRTEAFF . TRBV6-5 . TRBJ1-1
TGTGCCAGTAGTATGTACAGGGGGCTCACCGGGGAGCTGTTTTTT CASSMYRGLTGELFF . TRBV19 TRBD1 TRBJ2-2